One and the same sample provided the 24 T cell receptor beta chains below, sequenced in a study of spatial heterogeneity in lung cancer. The sample's time point: blood at routine non-recurrence follow-up after resection. Whole RNA from tumor, nontumor lung or frozen PBMC was sequenced unsorted. Each CDR3 protein is one row after TCRdb ran MiXCR on the 5' RACE reads. The sample lists around 120,000 distinct CDR3 sequences, 12% seen once, with 16% in the top ten. Sequenced here: PBMCs, sampled at follow-up. Every receptor here comes from a male donor with early-stage non-small cell lung cancer.

With respect to this clonotype: Possible read error: a much larger clone is one base away. This chain uses TRBV11-2 with TRBJ2-1, with D unresolved. This CDR3 has 17 amino acids. Per the germline V gene, CDR1 is SGHAT and CDR2 is FQNNGV. CDR3 DNA sequence: TGTGTCAGCAGCTTAGGCGGCTATCCGAGCTCCTACAATGAGCAGTTCTTC. It translates to CVSSLGGYPSSYNEQFF.

This clonotype was recorded at least ten times. The V call is TRBV15, the J call TRBJ2-3, with 7 bases aligning to TRBD2. J lost 3 bases, V lost 0 bases, and 9 bases had no gene match. The CDR3 runs to 17 residues. Germline V lookup: CDR1 LNHNV, CDR2 YYDKDF (reference sequence). The CDR3 sequence: CATSRDGSGARTDTQYF. As DNA, the CDR3 is TGTGCCACCAGCAGAGATGGCAGCGGGGCCAGAACAGATACGCAGTATTTT. The full variable domain, with the rest looked up from reference TRBV15 and TRBJ2-3, is DAMVIQNPRYQVTQFGKPVTLSCSQTLNHNVMYWYQQKSSQAPKLLFHYYDKDFNNEADTPDNFQSRRPNTSFCFLDIRSPGLGDTAMYLCATSRDGSGARTDTQYFGPGTRLTVL.

This clonotype was found a few times. V gene TRBV7-2 combines with J gene TRBJ2-7; the match to TRBD1 covers 11 bases. From germline, CDR1 is SGHTA and CDR2 FQGNSA. Trimming removed 2 bases from V and 3 bases from J; junction bases left unmatched: 9. The CDR3 contains 17 residues. The CDR3 sequence: CASSLTGIGTGGYEQYF. The CDR3, as DNA: TGTGCCAGCAGCTTAACGGGAATTGGGACAGGGGGCTACGAGCAGTACTTC.

The J gene is TRBJ1-1, the V gene TRBV7-9; TRBD1 matches at 7 bases. Germline V gene data show CDR1 as SEHNR and CDR2 as FQNEAQ (reference sequence). With V trimmed by 5 bases and J by 6 bases, 6 bases remained unmatched. The CDR3 contains 13 residues. The CDR3 sequence: CASSQTGIPEAFF. The CDR3, as DNA: TGTGCCAGCAGCCAGACAGGGATCCCTGAAGCTTTCTTT.

The V and J genes are TRBV7-3 and TRBJ2-3; perhaps TRBD2 as D (6 bases). Germline V gives CDR1 SGHTA, CDR2 FQGTGA. V was pared by 5 bases and J by 0 bases, with 15 bases between. The CDR3 runs 16 residues. The CDR3 bases are TGTGCCAGCAGCCCCTGGGACTTATCTAGCACAGATACGCAGTATTTT. It encodes CASSPWDLSSTDTQYF.

This clonotype appeared many times. The chain couples TRBV29-1 to TRBJ2-1; TRBD2 is a possible D gene (6 bases). V was clipped by 6 bases and J by 10 bases, with 10 bases between them. Germline V gene lookup returns CDR1 SQVTM and CDR2 ANQGSEA. This CDR3 spans 10 amino acids. The CDR3 loop is CSVREDEQFF. Here the CDR3 DNA reads TGCAGCGTCAGGGAGGACGAGCAGTTCTTC.

This clonotype has ten or more counts. The rearrangement uses TRBV7-2 and TRBJ2-7; D possibly matches TRBD1 or TRBD2 (5 bases each). The germline V and J ends were trimmed by 5 bases and 3 bases, with 20 bases remaining between them. CDR3 length: 16 amino acids. Per the germline V gene, CDR1 is SGHTA and CDR2 is FQGNSA. CDR3 protein: CASSPRGAGTHYEQYF. In DNA, the CDR3 is TGTGCCAGCAGCCCCAGAGGGGCAGGGACCCACTACGAGCAGTACTTC.

This clonotype has a count of ten or more. This chain joins TRBV9 and TRBJ1-2, with 8 bases aligning to TRBD1. J lost 6 bases, V lost 3 bases, and 10 bases had no gene match. The CDR3 length is 15 residues. Germline-derived CDR1 and CDR2 are SGDLS and YYNGEE. The CDR3 DNA follows: TGTGCCAGCAGCGGACGCCCATCAGGGGGCAATGGCTACACCTTC. Its protein is CASSGRPSGGNGYTF.

This clonotype was seen only a few times. This sequence joins TRBV20-1 and TRBJ1-1; 7 bases agree with TRBD1. The J segment lost 4 bases and the V segment lost 8 bases, leaving 4 bases of the junction unmatched. CDR1 and CDR2 (germline): DFQATT, SNEGSKA (reference sequence). This CDR3 comprises 11 residues. The CDR3, as DNA: TGCAGTAGCACAGGGGCCACTGAAGCTTTCTTT. It specifies CSSTGATEAFF.

This rearrangement joins TRBV29-1 to TRBJ1-2, with 7 nucleotides matching TRBD1. Germline lookup yields CDR1 SQVTM and CDR2 ANQGSEA. There are 12 residues in the CDR3. V lost 5 bases, J lost 2 bases, and 2 bases stayed unmatched. CDR3 bases: TGCAGCGTTCGGACAGGAAACTATGGCTACACCTTC. Amino acids: CSVRTGNYGYTF. Looking up the rest from reference TRBV29-1 and TRBJ1-2 gives the full variable domain: SAVISQKPSRDICQRGTSLTIQCQVDSQVTMMFWYRQQPGQSLTLIATANQGSEATYESGFVIDKFPISRPNLTFSTLTVSNMSPEDSSIYLCSVRTGNYGYTFGSGTRLTVV.

This clonotype turned up a few times. V gene TRBV20-1 combines with J gene TRBJ2-5; D is undetermined. This CDR3 contains 15 residues. Trimming removed 3 bases from V and 1 base from J, with 15 bases in between. Germline CDR1 and CDR2: DFQATT and SNEGSKA (reference sequence). The CDR3 here is CSARPPKGSQETQYF. DNA for the CDR3: TGCAGTGCTAGGCCCCCGAAGGGTTCCCAAGAGACCCAGTACTTC.

This clonotype was recorded many times. The germline gene is not matched at one end of the junction; a read error may be the cause. The chain is built from TRBV12-3 or TRBV12-4 and TRBJ2-1; D ambiguous. This CDR3 spans 11 amino acids. CDR3 region: CASSLGNEQFF. CDR3 bases: TGTGCCAGCAGCTTAGGCAATGAGCAGTTCTTC.

Ten or more counts support this clonotype. The chain links TRBV20-1 to TRBJ2-7; 10 nucleotides align to TRBD1. Germline loops: CDR1 DFQATT, CDR2 SNEGSKA (reference sequence). The CDR3 is 15 residues long. Unmatched junction bases numbered 3, after V lost 0 bases and J lost 1 base. The CDR3 DNA reads TGCAGTGCTAGAGACCGGGACAGGGGATCCTACGAGCAGTACTTC. Its translation is CSARDRDRGSYEQYF.

The sample holds a few counts of this clonotype. The V and J genes are TRBV11-3 and TRBJ2-5, with D maybe TRBD2 (5 bases). Germline CDR1 reads SGHNT; CDR2 reads YENEEA. There are 15 residues in the CDR3. V shed 4 bases and J shed 5 bases, with 17 bases lying between them. CDR3 coding DNA: TGTGCCAGCAGCTCACATGGCACTAGAGGCGAGACCCAGTACTTC. Translation: CASSSHGTRGETQYF.

This chain uses TRBV4-1 with TRBJ1-2; possible D gene TRBD1, 5 bases. The CDR3 is made up of 15 amino acids. The germline V gene encodes CDR1 MGHRA and CDR2 YSYEKL. V gave up 2 bases and J gave up 8 bases, with 18 bases separating them. The CDR3 DNA follows: TGCGCCAGCAGCCAAAACACTTGGGGGGATATCGGCTACACCTTC. This codes for CASSQNTWGDIGYTF.

In this sample, this clonotype turned up a few times. This chain uses TRBV2 with TRBJ1-1; no firm D call. Germline values: CDR1 SNHLY, CDR2 FYNNEI. V was pared by 7 bases and J by 1 base, with 10 bases between. The CDR3 length is 13 residues. The CDR3 coding sequence is TGTGCCAGCAAAACAGAGCGGAACACTGAAGCTTTCTTT. It codes for CASKTERNTEAFF.

In regard to this clonotype: Because it lacks the conserved phenylalanine or tryptophan at the end, this CDR3 is likely a read error. The rearrangement uses TRBV9 and TRBJ1-5; no firm D call. The CDR3 extends over 12 amino acids. Trimming pared 3 bases from V and 9 bases from J, leaving 10 bases between. CDR1 is SGDLS and CDR2 is YYNGEE in the germline V gene. The CDR3 here is CASSGEAGPQHS. The CDR3 DNA follows: TGTGCCAGCAGCGGGGAGGCTGGGCCCCAGCATTCT.

The chain uses TRBV11-2 and TRBJ2-5, with D hard to call. CDR1 SGHAT and CDR2 FQNNGV come from the germline V gene. The CDR3 is made up of 13 amino acids. Trimming cost V 5 bases and J 5 bases, with 12 bases left between them. The CDR3 spells CASSQRTEETQYF. In nucleotides, the CDR3 is TGTGCCAGCAGCCAGAGGACGGAGGAGACCCAGTACTTC.

A few counts support this clonotype. The J gene is TRBJ2-7, the V gene TRBV28, with TRBD1 matching 7 bases. The junction had 7 bases not matched to a gene; V was cut back by 5 bases and J by 0 bases. This CDR3 comprises 15 residues. CDR1 is MDHEN and CDR2 is SYDVKM in the germline V gene. CDR3 region: CASSVTGVSSYEQYF. The CDR3 nucleotides are TGTGCCAGCAGTGTCACAGGGGTGAGCTCCTACGAGCAGTACTTC.

This clonotype was detected only a few times. This sequence joins TRBV12-3 or TRBV12-4 and TRBJ2-3; D remains ambiguous. This CDR3 spans 12 amino acids. V lost 6 bases, J lost 5 bases, and 9 bases lay in between. CDR3: CASSPAQDTQYF. The CDR3 DNA is TGTGCCAGCAGCCCTGCCCAAGATACGCAGTATTTT.

This clonotype was seen a few times. The rearrangement joins TRBV7-2 to TRBJ1-5; TRBD1 matches 8 bases. Germline trimming cut 5 bases from V and 0 bases from J; bases unmatched to any gene: 9. The CDR3 totals 17 residues. Germline CDR1 reads SGHTA; CDR2 reads FQGNSA. The chain's CDR3 is CASSPPGGSYSNQPQHF. The CDR3 nucleotides read TGTGCCAGCAGCCCCCCAGGGGGCAGCTATAGCAATCAGCCCCAGCATTTT.

V and J are TRBV12-3 or TRBV12-4 and TRBJ1-6; 7 nucleotides align to TRBD1. The CDR3 covers 14 residues. The V gene end was trimmed by 1 base and the J gene end by 9 bases; junction bases not matched to a gene: 3. This chain's CDR3 is CASSLDTGVSPLHF. The CDR3 nucleotides read TGTGCCAGCAGTTTAGACACAGGGGTTTCACCCCTCCACTTT.

This clonotype has at least ten counts. The V gene is TRBV7-2, the J gene TRBJ2-7; D is unresolved. The CDR3 is 15 residues long. From germline, CDR1 is SGHTA and CDR2 FQGNSA. V lost 0 bases and J lost 3, with 12 bases in between. CDR3 loop: CASSLAYRANYEQYF. CDR3 bases: TGTGCCAGCAGCTTAGCGTATAGGGCTAACTACGAGCAGTACTTC.

The J gene is TRBJ2-3, the V gene TRBV12-3 or TRBV12-4; 8 nucleotides align to TRBD2. The CDR3 is 16 residues long. Trimming cost V 5 bases and J 0 bases; bases outside gene matches: 7. Here the CDR3 DNA reads TGTGCCAGCAGTCCACACTTAGCGGGGAGCACAGATACGCAGTATTTT. Translation gives CASSPHLAGSTDTQYF.